One and the same sample provided the 10 T cell receptor beta chains below, sequenced in a study of T cells in Graves' hyperthyroidism and ophthalmopathy. From RNA transcripts, TCR beta CDR3 regions were amplified. HTBI primers drove first-round RT-PCR of the TCR CDR3. Using its own MiXCR run on the multiplex PCR reads, TCRdb lists one record per CDR3 protein. The data show approximately 640,000 distinct CDR3 sequences, with roughly 17% seen just once and 3% to 4% held by the top ten. Material: blood. The receptors here all came from a woman in her twenties or thirties with Graves' hyperthyroidism.

This clonotype was detected many times. Written as DNA, the CDR3 is TGTGCCAGTAGTATCGCCTTAGCGGGAGGGTACAATGAGCAGTTCTTC. Its translation: CASSIALAGGYNEQFF. The J gene is TRBJ2-1, the V gene TRBV19; 11 positions agree with TRBD2. CDR3 length equals 16 residues. V lost 3 bases and J lost 4; bases outside the gene matches: 5. In germline, CDR1 is LNHDA, CDR2 SQIVND (reference sequence).

The chain uses TRBV6-1 and TRBJ1-2; D perhaps matches TRBD1 (6 bases). Germline V lookup: CDR1 MNHNS, CDR2 SASEGT. The CDR3 runs to 14 residues. Deletions cut 1 base from V and 5 bases from J, with 11 bases between. CDR3 sequence: CASSEVGGLYGYTF. CDR3 bases: TGTGCCAGCAGTGAAGTCGGGGGGCTTTATGGCTACACCTTC.

In its sample, this clonotype was seen a few times. The genes are TRBV9 and TRBJ2-5; D possibly uses TRBD1 or TRBD2 (6 bases each). There are 16 residues in the CDR3. Germline V lookup: CDR1 SGDLS, CDR2 YYNGEE. Trimming shortened V by 1 base and J by 5 bases, and 18 bases separated the two germline ends. The CDR3 sequence is CASSVRGGGGRETQYF. The CDR3 DNA sequence: TGTGCCAGCAGCGTACGTGGCGGAGGGGGTAGGGAGACCCAGTACTTC.

This clonotype was detected only a few times. The chain has TRBV7-8 and TRBJ2-1, with no clear D. The germline V gene encodes CDR1 SGHVS and CDR2 FQNEAQ. V lost 5 bases, J lost 0 bases, and 23 bases lay in between. The CDR3 has 19 amino acids. Here the CDR3 reads CASSLTRPSTRSSYNEQFF. The DNA of the CDR3 is TGTGCCAGCAGCCTCACCCGCCCCTCGACTCGAAGCTCCTACAATGAGCAGTTCTTC.

This clonotype was seen at least ten times. The chain links TRBV2 to TRBJ2-5, with a possible D match to TRBD2 (6 bases). Trimming took off 4 bases at V and 5 bases at J, with 14 bases between the two ends. Germline V gene lookup returns CDR1 SNHLY and CDR2 FYNNEI. This CDR3 spans 14 amino acids. The chain's CDR3 is CASSATLGRETQYF. The CDR3 DNA is TGTGCCAGCAGTGCTACCCTAGGGAGGGAGACCCAGTACTTC.

This clonotype has just a few counts. J is TRBJ1-5 and V is TRBV6-1; 7 bases are shared with TRBD1. This CDR3 is 16 amino acids long. CDR1 and CDR2 (germline): MNHNS, SASEGT. Germline trimming cut 5 bases from V and 2 bases from J; bases unmatched to any gene: 9. The CDR3 DNA follows: TGTGCCAGCAGTCGAGCAGGACAGGCCCGCAATCAGCCCCAGCATTTT. Protein sequence: CASSRAGQARNQPQHF.

This clonotype was seen many times. This chain connects TRBV7-2 to TRBJ2-5, with 9 bases fitting TRBD1. The CDR3 is made up of 15 amino acids. The germline V gene has CDR1 SGHTA and CDR2 FQGNSA. After removal of 5 bases from V and 5 bases from J, the junction contained 9 bases not matched to a gene. Here the CDR3 reads CASSPRTGVDETQYF. CDR3 DNA sequence: TGTGCCAGCAGCCCCCGGACAGGGGTGGATGAGACCCAGTACTTC.

V usage is TRBV7-9 and J usage is TRBJ1-2; D is perhaps TRBD1 (5 bases). Germline values: CDR1 SEHNR, CDR2 FQNEAQ (reference sequence). The V and J ends lost 2 bases and 8 bases respectively, with 12 bases between them. This CDR3 region has 13 residues. The CDR3 coding sequence is TGTGCCAGCAGCTTAATCCTAGGGGTCGGCTACACCTTC. Translating it yields CASSLILGVGYTF.

This chain joins TRBV2 and TRBJ1-1; D is perhaps TRBD1 (5 bases). CDR1 and CDR2 from the germline V gene are SNHLY and FYNNEI. There are 15 residues in the CDR3. Trimming removed 8 bases at V and 4 bases at J, with 20 bases between. CDR3 in DNA: TGTGCCAGCTCTCAAGCGCGGGGGGGGGGCACTGAAGCTTTCTTT. This sequence encodes CASSQARGGGTEAFF. Drawing the rest from reference TRBV2 and TRBJ1-1, the complete variable domain is EPEVTQTPSHQVTQMGQEVILRCVPISNHLYFYWYRQILGQKVEFLVSFYNNEISEKSEIFDDQFSVERPDGSNFTLKIRSTKLEDSAMYFCASSQARGGGTEAFFGQGTRLTVV.

This clonotype was observed once. The rearrangement joins TRBV19 to TRBJ2-7; TRBD1 agrees at 7 bases. The V gene end was trimmed by 5 bases and the J gene end by 0 bases; junction bases not matched to a gene: 10. Germline assignment: CDR1 LNHDA and CDR2 SQIVND (reference sequence). The CDR3 is 16 residues long. CDR3 nucleotide sequence: TGTGCCAGTAGTTACGGCGTGGGACAGAGCTCCTACGAGCAGTACTTC. As protein: CASSYGVGQSSYEQYF.